The clone carrying this T cell receptor (beta chain) was observed a single time. The CDR3 is 16 residues long. After removal of 0 bases from V and 9 bases from J, the junction contained 13 bases not matched to a gene. Germline V gives CDR1 GTSNPN, CDR2 SVGIG (reference sequence). This entry belongs to a study of blood T cell repertoires in COVID-19. Profiled with immunoSEQ multiplex PCR; TCRdb holds only in-frame clones, not every one. The sample carries 150,000 to 200,000 clones, approximately 83% recorded once. The sequencing input was peripheral blood. This TCR came from a man in his fifties or sixties with acute or convalescent COVID-19. This rearrangement joins TRBV30 to TRBJ2-7, with 11 bases identical to TRBD1. CDR3 in amino acids: CAWSVGGGQGAIGQYF. CDR3 nucleotides: TGTGCCTGGAGTGTAGGTGGTGGACAGGGGGCGATTGGGCAGTACTTC. The variable domain in full, completed from reference TRBV30 and TRBJ2-7, reads SQTIHQWPATLVQPVGSPLSLECTVEGTSNPNLYWYRQAAGRGLQLLFYSVGIGQISSEVPQNLSASRPQDRQFILSSKKLLLSDSGFYLCAWSVGGGQGAIGQYFGPGTRLTVT.